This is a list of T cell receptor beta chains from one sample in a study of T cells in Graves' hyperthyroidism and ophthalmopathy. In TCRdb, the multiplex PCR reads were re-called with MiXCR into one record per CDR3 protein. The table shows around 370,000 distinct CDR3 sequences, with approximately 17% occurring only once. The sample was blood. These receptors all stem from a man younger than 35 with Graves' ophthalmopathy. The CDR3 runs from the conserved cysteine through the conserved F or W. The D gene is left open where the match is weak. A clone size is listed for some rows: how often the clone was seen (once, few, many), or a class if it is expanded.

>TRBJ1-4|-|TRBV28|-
CASSSLTGAFNEKLFF
TGTGCCAGCAGTTCCCTCACGGGGGCTTTTAATGAAAAACTGTTTTTT
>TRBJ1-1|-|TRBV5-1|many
CASRGGPGDTEAFF
TGCGCCAGCAGGGGAGGGCCAGGGGACACTGAAGCTTTCTTT
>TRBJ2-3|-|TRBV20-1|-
CSASGTSPTDTQYF
TGCAGTGCTAGCGGGACCTCTCCCACAGATACGCAGTATTTT
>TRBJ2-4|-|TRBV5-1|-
CASSQLAESDIQYF
TGCGCCAGCAGCCAACTCGCCGAGAGTGACATTCAGTACTTC
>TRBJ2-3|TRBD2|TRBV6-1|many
CASSAGLAADTQYF
TGTGCCAGCAGTGCGGGACTAGCAGCAGATACGCAGTATTTT
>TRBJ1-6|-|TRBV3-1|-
CASSHLIGRFNSPLHF
TGTGCCAGCAGCCATTTAATAGGACGGTTTAATTCACCCCTCCACTTT
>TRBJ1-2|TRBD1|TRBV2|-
CASSAHRDRGNYGYTF
TGTGCCAGCAGCGCCCACCGGGACAGGGGGAACTATGGCTACACCTTC
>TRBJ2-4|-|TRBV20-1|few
CSARVPGLATDIQYF
TGCAGTGCTAGGGTTCCGGGGCTAGCGACTGACATTCAGTACTTC
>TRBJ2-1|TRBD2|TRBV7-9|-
CASSLSWSGGRGEQFF
TGTGCCAGCAGCTTAAGCTGGAGCGGGGGGCGGGGTGAGCAGTTCTTC
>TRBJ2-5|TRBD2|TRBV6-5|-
CASSTSGAPQETQYF
TGTGCCAGCAGTACTAGCGGGGCGCCGCAAGAGACCCAGTACTTC
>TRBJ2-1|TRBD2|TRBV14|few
CASSPRDYPNEQFF
TGTGCCAGCAGCCCGCGGGACTACCCTAATGAGCAGTTCTTC
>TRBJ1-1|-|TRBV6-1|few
CASNRDGVNTEAFF
TGTGCCAGCAACCGGGATGGGGTGAACACTGAAGCTTTCTTT
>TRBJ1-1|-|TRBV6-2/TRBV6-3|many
CASRGLGSEAFF
TGTGCCAGCCGGGGCCTCGGCTCTGAAGCTTTCTTT
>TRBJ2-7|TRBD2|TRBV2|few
CASSEGGGLNEQYF
TGTGCCAGCAGTGAGGGCGGGGGGTTGAACGAGCAGTACTTC
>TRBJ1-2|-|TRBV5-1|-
CASSWTSGPYGYTF
TGCGCCAGCAGCTGGACGTCCGGGCCCTATGGCTACACCTTC
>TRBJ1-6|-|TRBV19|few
CASTPVWADYNSPLHF
TGTGCCAGTACCCCGGTTTGGGCGGACTATAATTCACCCCTCCACTTT
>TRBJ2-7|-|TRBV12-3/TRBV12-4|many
CASSLTSNYEQYF
TGTGCCAGCAGTCTGACATCAAACTACGAGCAGTACTTC
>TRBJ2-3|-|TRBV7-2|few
CASSLQQGTQYF
TGTGCCAGCAGCTTACAGCAGGGTACGCAGTATTTT
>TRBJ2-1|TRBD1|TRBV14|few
CASSQGTGGSKFF
TGTGCCAGCAGCCAAGGGACAGGGGGCTCAAAGTTCTTC
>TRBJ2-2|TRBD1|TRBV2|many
CASFIGQGTGELFF
TGTGCCAGCTTCATCGGACAGGGGACCGGGGAGCTGTTTTTT
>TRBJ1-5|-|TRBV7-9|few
CASSPLAGNQPQHF
TGTGCCAGCAGCCCTTTGGCTGGCAATCAGCCCCAGCATTTT
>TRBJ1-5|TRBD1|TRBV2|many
CASSARQGPQPQHF
TGTGCCAGCAGTGCCCGACAGGGCCCTCAGCCCCAGCATTTT
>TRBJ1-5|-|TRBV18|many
CASSPGGQPQHF
TGTGCCAGCAGTCCGGGGGGTCAGCCCCAGCATTTT
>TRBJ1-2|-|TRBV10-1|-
CASSATTENYGYTF
TGCGCCAGCAGTGCCACCACTGAGAACTATGGCTACACCTTC
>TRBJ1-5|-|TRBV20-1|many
CSARGLTANSNQPQHF
TGCAGTGCTAGAGGGTTGACAGCGAATAGCAATCAGCCCCAGCATTTT
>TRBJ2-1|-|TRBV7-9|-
CASSLIIGAVANEQFF
TGTGCCAGCAGCTTAATCATCGGGGCGGTGGCCAATGAGCAGTTCTTC
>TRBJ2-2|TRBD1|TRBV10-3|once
CAIRKTGGIAGELFF
TGTGCCATCAGAAAAACAGGGGGCATCGCCGGGGAGCTGTTTTTT
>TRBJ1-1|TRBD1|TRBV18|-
CASSPGTEPQAFF
TGTGCCAGCTCACCGGGGACAGAGCCTCAAGCTTTCTTT
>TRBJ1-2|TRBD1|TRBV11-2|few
CASSSILHRQGEGGYTF
TGTGCCAGCAGCTCCATCCTCCACCGACAGGGCGAGGGTGGCTACACCTTC
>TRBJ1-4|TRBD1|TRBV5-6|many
CASSLTGQHLTTNEKLFF
TGTGCCAGCAGCTTGACGGGACAGCACCTGACAACTAATGAAAAACTGTTTTTT
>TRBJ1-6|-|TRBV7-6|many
CASSWGVYNSPLHF
TGTGCCAGCAGCTGGGGGGTGTATAATTCACCCCTCCACTTT
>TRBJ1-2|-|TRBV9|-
CASSGDRGGNGYTF
TGTGCCAGCAGTGGTGACCGGGGGGGGAATGGCTACACCTTC
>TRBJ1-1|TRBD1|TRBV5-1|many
CASSRGRTGLNTEAFF
TGCGCCAGCAGCAGGGGACGGACAGGATTGAACACTGAAGCTTTCTTT
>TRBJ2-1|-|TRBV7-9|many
CASSSSGSVGDEQFF
TGTGCCAGCAGCTCCAGCGGGTCAGTGGGGGATGAGCAGTTCTTC
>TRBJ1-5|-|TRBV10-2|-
CASSDGPGGQPQHF
TGCGCCAGCAGTGACGGACCCGGCGGTCAGCCCCAGCATTTT
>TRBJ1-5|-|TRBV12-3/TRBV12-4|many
CASSTGLNNQPQHF
TGTGCCAGCAGTACCGGGCTGAACAATCAGCCCCAGCATTTT
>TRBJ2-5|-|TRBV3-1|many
CASSQVAEAQETQYF
TGTGCCAGCAGCCAAGTGGCCGAGGCCCAAGAGACCCAGTACTTC
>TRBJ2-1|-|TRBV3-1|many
CASSPSDLYNEQFF
TGTGCCAGCAGCCCATCGGACCTCTACAATGAGCAGTTCTTC
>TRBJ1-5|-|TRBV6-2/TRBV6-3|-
CASSMVPDQPQHF
TGTGCCAGCTCGATGGTCCCTGATCAGCCCCAGCATTTT
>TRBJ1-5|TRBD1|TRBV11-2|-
CASSGGTGSHQPQHF
TGTGCCAGCAGCGGGGGGACAGGGAGTCACCAGCCCCAGCATTTT
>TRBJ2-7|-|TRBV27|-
CASRRTGGGYEQYF
TGTGCCAGCAGGCGGACGGGGGGCGGGTACGAGCAGTACTTC
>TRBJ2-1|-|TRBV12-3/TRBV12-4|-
CASSRSPGRRGEQFF
TGTGCCAGCAGCCGAAGCCCGGGACGGCGGGGTGAGCAGTTCTTC
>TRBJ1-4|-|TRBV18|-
CASSPPRGALEKLFF
TGTGCCAGCTCACCACCGAGGGGGGCTTTAGAAAAACTGTTTTTT
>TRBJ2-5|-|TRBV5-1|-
CASRNSGVQETQYF
TGCGCCAGCAGGAACTCAGGGGTTCAAGAGACCCAGTACTTC
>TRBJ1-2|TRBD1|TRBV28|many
CASSSQGDQVGGGYTF
TGTGCCAGCAGTTCCCAGGGGGATCAGGTCGGCGGGGGCTACACCTTC
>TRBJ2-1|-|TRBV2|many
CASSEFGANEQFF
TGTGCCAGCAGTGAATTTGGGGCCAATGAGCAGTTCTTC
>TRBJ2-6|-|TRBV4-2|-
CASSPSYSGANVLTF
TGTGCCAGCAGCCCCTCTTACTCTGGGGCCAACGTCCTGACTTTC
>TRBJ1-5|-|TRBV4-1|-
CASSQGSGNYNQPQHF
TGCGCCAGCAGCCAAGGGTCGGGGAATTACAATCAGCCCCAGCATTTT
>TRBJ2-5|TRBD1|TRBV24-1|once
CATSDTTSVGQAGETQYF
TGTGCCACCAGTGATACGACCTCCGTGGGACAGGCCGGAGAGACCCAGTACTTC
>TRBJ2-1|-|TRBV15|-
CATSRPDSYNEQFF
TGTGCCACCAGCAGGCCGGACAGTTACAATGAGCAGTTCTTC
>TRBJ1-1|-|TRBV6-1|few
CASSAGWAGDTEAFF
TGTGCCAGCAGCGCCGGCTGGGCAGGTGACACTGAAGCTTTCTTT
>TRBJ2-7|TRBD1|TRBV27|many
CASSLLQGIHEQYF
TGTGCCAGCAGTCTATTACAGGGGATCCACGAGCAGTACTTC
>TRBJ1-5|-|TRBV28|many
CASEIGAEPQHF
TGTGCCAGCGAGATAGGGGCGGAGCCCCAGCATTTT
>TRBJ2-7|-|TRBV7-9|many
CATGQGTYEQYF
TGTGCTACGGGGCAGGGAACCTACGAGCAGTACTTC
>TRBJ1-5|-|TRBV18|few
CASSPLGQSQPQHF
TGTGCCAGCTCACCTCTGGGGCAGAGCCAGCCCCAGCATTTT
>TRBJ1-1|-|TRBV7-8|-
CASSLMEGLNTEAFF
TGTGCCAGCAGCTTAATGGAAGGTCTGAACACTGAAGCTTTCTTT
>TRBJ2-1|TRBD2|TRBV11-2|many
CASSLVGGVYNEQFF
TGTGCCAGCAGCTTAGTCGGGGGGGTTTACAATGAGCAGTTCTTC